This T cell receptor (beta chain) is from a study of cytomegalovirus exposure and HLA in healthy donors (dated by TCRdb to about 2017). The study in broad terms: An earlier analysis of 587 of the donors reported roughly 300 Gb of sequence data and 117 million unique TCR beta sequences obtained from 180 million or so T cells. An early release that covered fewer than 800 HLA-typed donors contained around 300 gigabases of sequencing data and 85 million to 100 million unique TCR sequences. Of the 350 to 400 genotyped donors, 81% fell in the genetic ancestry cluster associated with self-reported Caucasian donors. The study aimed to test whether cataloging public T cell receptors could reveal signatures of past pathogen exposure. Using immunosequencing, the study profiled T cell repertoires from 500 to 800 subjects and related those repertoires to cytomegalovirus serostatus. A separate validation cohort of 90 to 150 different subjects was used in addition to the approximately 610-subject first cohort. High-throughput TCR immunosequencing, statistical association of individual TCRs with disease status, and machine learning were combined to predict cytomegalovirus infection status. A later analysis re-examined previously published TCR beta repertoires from more than 650 donors and added high-resolution HLA genotyping to investigate patterns of TCR occurrence. Rather than drawing on any new phenotypic data, the later analysis identified candidate immune exposures from TCR beta sequences and the way those sequences occurred across donors. An earlier analysis of a few hundred of the donors applied high-throughput TCR beta sequencing to assess whether each TCR beta V gene segment acted as functional or pseudogenic. Donor age, sex, ethnicity and CMV serostatus were compiled alongside the repertoire data. In a later genetic analysis, genome-wide SNP genotypes for about 55% of the 666 donors were used, and that subset was treated as a discovery cohort. All discovery cohort repertoires had been generated using a single sequencing platform. Class I and class II HLA loci were covered by the typing at four-digit resolution. Typing coverage varied by locus: roughly 629-630 donors for A, B, C, DRB1 and DQB1; more than 500 for DQA1; 600 to 610 for DPA1; under 490 for DPB1. A few DR-DQ haplotypes were handled as single units for association and clustering because linkage in the cohort was strong. Among roughly 400 genotyped donors of the cohort, an average of approximately 240,000 unique TCR beta nucleotide sequences was sequenced per donor, of which roughly 18% were non-productive. Points the paper makes about the study in general: The study listed 150 to 200 TCR beta chains as associated with cytomegalovirus. Immune exposure information for the cohort was limited to CMV serostatus. In a later analysis, most CMV-associated TCR beta chains were found to appear HLA-restricted, with HLA associations seemingly driven largely by CMV exposure. Because counts were too low, about 15 rarely observed V segments, including chromosome 9 orphons, were left out of the earlier analysis of some 640 of the donors. In an earlier analysis of approximately 590 of the donors, most TCR beta V segments appeared in productive rearrangements about 87% or about 30% of the time, broadly matching IMGT annotations. In a later analysis, several top co-occurrence clusters were reported to appear linked to parvovirus B19, influenza, CMV and Epstein-Barr virus. A later analysis found that HLA-associated TCR beta chains were more clonally expanded and had lower generation probabilities than equally common non-associated chains. Cytomegalovirus status was reported to be diagnosed by the classifier with high specificity and sensitivity in both the original and validation cohorts. Some IMGT-functional V segments, including TRBV6-2 and TRBV6-3, could not be distinguished by the 87-base-pair reads and were therefore excluded. A later analysis associated some 17,000 TCR beta sequences with specific HLA alleles at a false discovery rate of 0.05. This cohort had only TCR beta chains sequenced, and the lack of alpha or paired-chain data limited which features could be detected. In a later genetic analysis, a missense DCLRE1C variant was associated with V-gene and J-gene trimming of TCR beta chains, and the association was replicated in an independent cohort. Linkage disequilibrium might explain the correlated functional status among segregating V segments, but an unknown experimental factor could not be ruled out. A later analysis found that TCR association rates varied across HLA loci, with DRB1 alleles showing the most associated TCRs and HLA-C alleles the fewest. According to a later genetic analysis, donors in an Asian-associated ancestry cluster had fewer N-insertions in productive TCRs than the approximately 650-donor mean. In vitro tests confirmed that a few of the cytomegalovirus-associated TCR beta chains recognize cytomegalovirus antigens. HLA typing was unavailable for some donors at each locus, so association tests used only the typed subset. Presence/absence analyses assumed roughly uniform sequencing depth across donors, an assumption that may not hold. When HLA alleles, especially DR and DQ, strongly co-occurred, attributing TCR associations to individual alleles was difficult. The authors suggested that the approach could potentially be extended to other disease states and immunological phenotypes. A further reported finding was that TCR beta sequences accurately predicted the HLA-A and HLA-B alleles for most subjects in the first cohort. A cluster of highly shared sequence variants was judged likely to be a technical artifact of the sequencing pipeline. Most TCR sequences were observed very rarely across donors, whereas some public TCRs were present in many individuals.

For this clone: What this receptor recognizes is not known. No much larger clonotype is one base removed from it; base qualities were not supplied.

Library construction relied on the immunoSEQ multiplex PCR assay. A mixture of 60 forward primers for TCR Vbeta segments and 13 reverse primers for TCR Jbeta segments was used in the multiplex PCR. A multiplex PCR assay on genomic DNA amplified the CDR3 region of rearranged TCR beta genes. The amplified TCR beta libraries were sequenced on the Illumina HiSeq System as 87-base-pair reads. Under the source paper's analysis protocol: A later analysis tallied around 87 million unique TCR beta chains across the 600 to 700 repertoires, and some 10 million of those chains were shared by two or more donors. A nearest-neighbor algorithm error-corrected the raw reads and collapsed the reads into unique sequences, merging closely related sequences to remove PCR and sequencing errors. Alignment of CDR3 sequences to IMGT reference sequences was used to assign V, D and J gene segments. For a sequence to be retained, a match of at least six nucleotides to both a V gene segment and a J gene segment was required. A rearrangement counted as productive if the CDR3 had no stop codons and remained in frame with V and J, and every other rearrangement counted as non-productive. Following IMGT convention, CDR3 was defined as the stretch from the second conserved V-encoded cysteine up to the conserved J-encoded phenylalanine. The earlier analysis of about 530 of the donors excluded any sequence lacking an unambiguous match to a single V gene segment. An earlier analysis of a few hundred of the donors called V segments functional above 56.7% productive rearrangements and segregating when the between-donor standard deviation exceeded 5%. A statistical classification framework was built to diagnose cytomegalovirus status from the catalog of TCR beta chain sequences. In a later analysis, TCR nucleotide sequences were compared against IMGT/GENE-DB human TR gene sequences so that V and J genes could be assigned. A later analysis assigned CDR3 sequences and most-parsimonious VDJ recombination scenarios with the TCRdist pipeline. In a later analysis, each TCR beta chain was defined by its CDR3 amino acid sequence together with its V-gene family, and reads without a unique V-gene family were excluded. A later analysis removed roughly 590 highly shared, low-generation-probability nucleotide sequences to deal with suspected cross-contamination and a sequencing artifact. A later analysis calculated a clonal expansion index for each public chain from normalized within-repertoire ranks of inferred template counts. A later analysis computed generation probabilities with a VDJ recombination model fitted to out-of-frame rearrangements, and checked the results against IGoR. Hypergeometric tests were used in a later analysis to score TCR-TCR, TCR-HLA and TCR-CMV co-occurrence, with a repertoire-size bias correction applied to the TCR pairs. In a later analysis, false discovery rates were estimated by permuting HLA or CMV assignments 20 times. A later analysis grouped co-occurring TCRs with DBSCAN, adding TCRdist sequence similarity when clustering within HLA-allele-positive subsets. For co-occurrence clustering, repertoires with fewer than 30,000 or more than 120,000 public chains were excluded, along with four to six repertoires with anomalous nucleotide sharing. Held by TCRdb, this immuneACCESS table contains in-frame sequences only and omits some clones. Under half of the omission traces to an unresolved V gene where checked; the cause of the rest is unknown. That table supplies the V and J calls and clone size; D and trimming were determined from the DNA. Counted in this sample were 100,000 or so clones; about 63% of them appeared once. The top ten clones comprise around 6.5% of the sample.

Reading the germline V gene (reference sequence) gives CDR1 MNHNY and CDR2 SVGAGI. From the cysteine up to the phenylalanine, the CDR3 has a length of 14 residues. Left in the record is the CDR3 DNA by itself, 42 bases read in frame from the first base. The cohort was made up of roughly 670 healthy bone marrow donors. Cohort members were all nominally healthy when sampled, although unrecorded immune exposures were likely present. The donor was CMV seronegative and was included in the group of several hundred seronegative cohort members. A peripheral blood sample was provided by each donor, and peripheral blood mononuclear cells were used for TCR beta sequencing. Genomic DNA extraction from the blood cell samples was performed with the Qiagen DNeasy Blood Extraction Kit.

The sample was PBMCs. Recombination linked TRBV6-6 to TRBJ2-5, and 9 bases in between align with TRBD1. The J call could be wrong; TRBJ2-7 is a better fit for the DNA end. The TCR was taken from a woman aged 30 to 39 in good health and CMV-seronegative. CDR3 loop: CASSSGQGPYEQYF. The nucleotide sequence reads as follows: TGTGCCAGCAGTTCGGGACAGGGACCCTACGAGCAGTACTTC.